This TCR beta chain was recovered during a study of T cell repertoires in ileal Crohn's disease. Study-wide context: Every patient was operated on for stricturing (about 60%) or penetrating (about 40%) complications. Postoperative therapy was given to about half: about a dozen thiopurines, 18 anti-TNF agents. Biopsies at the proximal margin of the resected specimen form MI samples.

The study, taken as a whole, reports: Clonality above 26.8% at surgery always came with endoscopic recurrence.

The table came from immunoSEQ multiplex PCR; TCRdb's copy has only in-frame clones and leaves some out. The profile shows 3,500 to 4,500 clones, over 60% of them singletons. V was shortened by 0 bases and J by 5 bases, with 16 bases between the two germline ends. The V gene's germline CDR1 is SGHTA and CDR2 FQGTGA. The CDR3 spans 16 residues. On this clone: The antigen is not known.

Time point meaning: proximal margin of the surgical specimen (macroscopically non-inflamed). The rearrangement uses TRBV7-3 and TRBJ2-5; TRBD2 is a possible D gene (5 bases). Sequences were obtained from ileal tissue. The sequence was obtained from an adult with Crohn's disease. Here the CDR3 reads CASSLTESSSLETQYF. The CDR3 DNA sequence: TGTGCCAGCAGCTTAACGGAGTCTAGCTCCCTCGAGACCCAGTACTTC.